Only a few counts were recorded for the clone carrying this T cell receptor (beta chain). Its antigen remains unidentified. This entry belongs to a study of regulatory T cells in long-lasting Graves disease. Study-wide points: Persistent Graves' patients showed reduced TCR diversity versus newly diagnosed patients.

Libraries of TCR beta came from iRepertoire HTBI primers plus Arm-PCR of CDR3 regions. MiXCR, applied by TCRdb to the multiplex PCR reads, yields one record per CDR3 protein. This table holds 300,000 or so distinct CDR3 sequences, roughly 21% found once. Indicated time point: persistent/refractory GD, antithyroid drugs over 5 years with positive TRAb. PBMC-derived RNA was used for the TCR library. Graves' disease diagnosis used American Thyroid Association guidelines. With EDTA tubes as the receptacles, around 10 milliliters of peripheral blood were drawn. This clonotype was obtained from a female donor with Graves disease. The source material was peripheral blood mononuclear cells (PBMCs), sampled when the disease was refractory, from a patient treated with antithyroid drugs.

The chain's CDR3 is CASSIDIAPPGNQPQHF. CDR3 DNA sequence: TGTGCCAGTAGTATAGATATTGCCCCCCCGGGCAATCAGCCCCAGCATTTT. The chain combines TRBV19 with TRBJ1-5; D is uncertain. The CDR3 covers 17 residues. The germline V and J ends were trimmed by 0 bases and 2 bases, with 14 bases remaining between them. CDR1 LNHDA and CDR2 SQIVND come from the germline V gene (reference sequence).